This T cell receptor (beta chain) appears in the sequencing data of a study of shared clonotypes between healthy human individuals. The overall study: Each donor had three CD4 naive, three CD4 memory, two CD8 naive and one CD8 memory plate.

This clone showed up just a few times. Antigen unknown. Other nucleotide sequences from this sample produce the same CDR3. Study observations and caveats: Memory subsets generally showed smaller estimated richness than naive subsets did. Among donors, the sharing of clonotypes was expected to be influenced by sequencing depth. The sharing of approximately 4.6% of naive CD4 clonotypes was seen across several donors.

Repertoires were generated with immunoSEQ multiplex PCR, while TCRdb's copy carries only in-frame clones and drops some. The sample carries 1.5 million to 2.5 million clones, approximately 95% recorded once. With 2 bases removed from V and 5 bases from J, the gap between germline ends came to 4 bases. The CDR3 loop spans 11 amino acids. Germline lookup yields CDR1 MNHEY and CDR2 SVGAGI. Naive CD8 cells, CD45RO-negative and positively selected for CCR7, excluded terminally differentiated effector memory CD45RA+ cells. The TCR comes from a man aged 18 to 29 in good health. Sequencing was carried out using naive CD8+ T cells sorted from blood. The V gene is TRBV6-5, the J gene TRBJ2-7; the D is unclear. CDR3 sequence reads: CASSYGDEQYF. In DNA, the CDR3 is TGTGCCAGCAGTTACGGGGACGAGCAGTACTTC.